This TCR beta chain was retrieved from a study of long-term antiretroviral therapy in people with HIV. On the study more broadly: The 2015 recommendation for immediate ART came about a decade after the earliest samples.

Details on this clone: Its antigen is still unknown.

Overall study results and limits: Blood obtained between the mid-2000s and the late 2010s may reflect older ART regimens. Documentation of ART adherence, viral resistance or therapy changes was absent.

The CDR3 contains 14 residues. The V gene's germline CDR1 is SGDLS and CDR2 YYNGEE. The V gene end was trimmed by 2 bases and the J gene end by 7 bases; junction bases not matched to a gene: 8. The assay used was immunoSEQ (version v3.0), run at survey level. Sequencing aimed to cover about 35,000-50,000 T-cell genomes per sample. Some clones are missing from TCRdb's copy, which holds only in-frame ones; the method was immunoSEQ multiplex PCR. This sample has about 19,000 clones, with approximately 86% found just once. The specimen comprised unsorted PBMCs, sampled 2.1 years after starting antiretroviral therapy. The chain employs TRBV9 and TRBJ2-7, with 8 nucleotides matching TRBD2. The origin of this receptor is a man between 18 and 29 years old with HIV. The CDR3 region is CASSVSSGMGEQYF. The CDR3 nucleotides read TGTGCCAGCAGCGTCAGTAGCGGGATGGGAGAGCAGTACTTC. Full variable domain (remainder filled in from reference TRBV9 and TRBJ2-7): DSGVTQTPKHLITATGQRVTLRCSPRSGDLSVYWYQQSLDQGLQFLIQYYNGEERAKGNILERFSAQQFPDLHSELNLSSLELGDSALYFCASSVSSGMGEQYFGPGTRLTVT.